This paragraph covers one TCR beta chain sequence. Antigen specificity is unknown. The sample originates from a study of post-analysis software for immune sequencing data. Built from TCR beta cDNA, the libraries had unique molecular identifiers in them. TCRdb recomputed calls from the PCR reads with MiXCR, one row per CDR3 protein. The table lists some 800,000 distinct CDR3 sequences, about half of them singletons, with 4.9% in the top ten. General observations from the study: Comparison of patients with controls showed five TRBV segments more frequent in patients, TRBV5-6, TRBV5-1 and TRBV20-1 among them.

The CDR3 sequence is 15 residues long. Germline V lookup: CDR1 DFQATT, CDR2 SNEGSKA (reference sequence). V dropped 1 base and J dropped 4; count of bases not matched to a gene: 4. The chain combines TRBV20-1 with TRBJ2-1; 10 nucleotides agree with TRBD1. The clonotype comes from a girl between 10 and 17 years old with multiple sclerosis. Source material: blood. DNA of the CDR3: TGCAGTGCTAGAGCGCGGGACAGGGGTTACAATGAGCAGTTCTTC. Translating it yields CSARARDRGYNEQFF.